This TCR beta chain comes out of a study of T cell responses to AZD1222 COVID-19 vaccine. Regarding the study as a whole: Sampling captured repertoires only after the peak T cell response. At 160-218 and 743-854, vaccine-associated CD4 TCRs were dominant, and they spanned spike.

The CDR3 contains 13 residues. The ends were cut back, 2 bases at V and 12 bases at J, with 11 bases in the middle. Germline V gene sequence: CDR1 LGHNA, CDR2 YSLEER. A note on this clone: Its antigen is undetermined.

The assay was immunoSEQ multiplex PCR, and TCRdb's table has in-frame clones only and misses some. This table holds about 140,000 clones, about 90% found once. The sequence came from an adult who received the AZD1222 COVID-19 vaccine. Sequenced here: peripheral blood, sampled 28 days after the second AZD1222 dose. The chain uses TRBV4-3 and TRBJ1-6; D remains ambiguous. CDR3 DNA sequence: TGCGCCAGCAGCCAACGGCCAGGAGGACCCCTCCACTTT. This translates into CASSQRPGGPLHF.